This TCR beta chain was recovered during a study of regulatory T cells in long-lasting Graves disease. Time point noted: newly diagnosed GD, antithyroid drugs for less than 3 months. Scientists built the TCR library using RNA that was extracted from PBMCs. The CDR3 loop spans 12 amino acids. V was trimmed by 3 bases and J by 6 bases, leaving 5 bases between them. Germline CDR1 and CDR2: SGHTA and FQGNSA. With iRepertoire HTBI primers and Arm-PCR of CDR3 regions, TCR beta libraries were built. TCRdb reprocessed the multiplex PCR reads with MiXCR, giving one entry per CDR3 protein. The data contain about 540,000 distinct CDR3 sequences, roughly 13% of them singletons. There are many counts of this clonotype. Its target is not known. Study results and limitations: It was peripheral blood alone, not thyroid tissue, that was studied.

The data were also submitted as part of a second study, on T cells in Graves' hyperthyroidism and ophthalmopathy. That report notes: First-round RT-PCR with HTBI primers amplified the TCR CDR3 region.

The chain couples TRBV7-2 to TRBJ2-2; D ambiguous. This sequence was found in a young man with Graves disease. The sequenced sample was peripheral blood mononuclear cells (PBMCs), obtained at new diagnosis, from a patient treated with antithyroid drugs. CDR3 region: CASSFDSGELFF. CDR3 coding DNA: TGTGCCAGCAGCTTTGACTCCGGGGAGCTGTTTTTT.